This TCR beta chain was recorded in a study of post-analysis software for immune sequencing data. In the study overall: Relapsing-remitting, secondary progressive and progressive-relapsing multiple sclerosis were all included among the disease courses.

This clonotype was picked up a small number of times. The antigen is not known. Overall study results and limits: Compared with controls, patients showed significantly lower normalized Chao1 diversity. By F measure, strong co-clustering occurred among samples prepared in the same batch.

The TCR beta cDNA libraries contained unique molecular identifiers. About half a million cDNA molecules were recovered from an input of roughly 0.95 to 11 million T cells. Using its own MiXCR run on the PCR reads, TCRdb lists one record per CDR3 protein. The sample yields about 820,000 distinct CDR3 sequences, roughly 50% seen once. The receptor's source is a girl aged 10 to 17 with multiple sclerosis. The sequenced sample was blood.

The CDR3 bases are TGTGCCAGCAGCCAGAGCTGGCCCCTGGAAAGGGAAAACTATGGCTACACCTTC. Translating it yields CASSQSWPLERENYGYTF. This chain connects TRBV7-9 to TRBJ1-2; D remains ambiguous. Trimming left V 5 bases short and J 2 bases short, with 24 bases between. Germline V lookup: CDR1 SEHNR, CDR2 FQNEAQ (reference sequence). CDR3 size: 18 residues. Based on the CDR3 plus reference TRBV7-9 and TRBJ1-2, the full variable domain is DTGVSQNPRHKITKRGQNVTFRCDPISEHNRLYWYRQTLGQGPEFLTYFQNEAQLEKSRLLSDRFSAERPKGSFSTLEIQRTEQGDSAMYLCASSQSWPLERENYGYTFGSGTRLTVV.